This TCR beta chain was sequenced during a study of control samples from healthy donors and cancer patients. Repertoires were generated with immunoSEQ multiplex PCR, while TCRdb's copy carries only in-frame clones and drops some. The profile shows 130,000 or so clones, about nine tenths of them singletons. CDR1 is SGHNT, CDR2 YYREEE, per germline (reference sequence). V was clipped by 4 bases and J by 5 bases; unmatched bases: 13. CDR3 length equals 18 residues. Sequencing was performed on PBMCs. The chain carries TRBV5-4 and TRBJ2-5; 14 nucleotides line up with TRBD2. The sequence derives from a man aged 50 to 59 with head and neck cancer. CDR3 in amino acids: CASSTGLAGARSRETQYF. The CDR3 coding sequence is TGTGCCAGCAGCACGGGACTAGCGGGGGCGAGGTCAAGGGAGACCCAGTACTTC.